Presented here are 29 T cell receptor beta chains from one specimen sequenced in a study of prognosis after radiotherapy for stage I lung cancer. Amplification of TCR beta CDR3 from genomic DNA used two-round multiplex PCR. First-round PCR used primers specific to each TRBV and TRBJ gene. Via MiXCR, TCRdb re-called the multiplex PCR reads, giving one row per CDR3 protein. The sample shows roughly 18,000 distinct CDR3 sequences, 44% of them seen only once. The sequencing used PBMCs, collected before or after stereotactic body radiation therapy (not recorded which). Receptor source: a donor aged 50 or older with non-small cell lung cancer.

At least ten counts were recorded for this clonotype. The V gene is TRBV9, the J gene TRBJ2-2; possibly TRBD2 for D (6 bases). Germline loops: CDR1 SGDLS, CDR2 YYNGEE. V lost 0 bases to trimming and J lost 6 bases, with 12 bases between them. The CDR3 consists of 15 residues. As DNA, the CDR3 is TGTGCCAGCAGCGTAGGGGGGGTTTCCTCCGGGGAGCTGTTTTTT. Translating gives CASSVGGVSSGELFF.

At least ten counts were recorded for this clonotype. The gene calls are TRBV5-5 and TRBJ2-1; TRBD2 is a possible D gene (5 bases). V was clipped by 0 bases and J by 8 bases, with 12 bases between them. CDR1 and CDR2 (germline): SGHKS, YYEKEE (reference sequence). This CDR3 has 14 residues. For the CDR3, the DNA is TGTGCCAGCAGCTTGGTGGCGGGTCTGGATGAGCAGTTCTTC. Translated: CASSLVAGLDEQFF.

The gene calls are TRBV30 and TRBJ2-3, with a weak D call TRBD1 (6 bases). From germline, CDR1 is GTSNPN and CDR2 SVGIG (reference sequence). With 6 bases removed from V and 3 bases from J, the gap between germline ends came to 22 bases. This CDR3 contains 16 residues. In DNA form, the CDR3 reads TGTGCCTGTACTTTCTTGTGGGGGACAAGGACAGATACGCAGTATTTT. Its protein product is CACTFLWGTRTDTQYF.

V and J are TRBV7-9 and TRBJ1-6, with D unresolved. Germline CDR1 is SEHNR and CDR2 is FQNEAQ (reference sequence). V lost 0 bases to trimming and J lost 7 bases, with 13 bases between them. The CDR3 extends over 16 amino acids. The CDR3 spells CASSLARSGLNSPLHF. The CDR3 nucleotides are TGTGCCAGCAGCTTAGCGCGGAGTGGACTCAATTCACCCCTCCACTTT. Complete variable domain (other parts from reference TRBV7-9 and TRBJ1-6): DTGVSQNPRHKITKRGQNVTFRCDPISEHNRLYWYRQTLGQGPEFLTYFQNEAQLEKSRLLSDRFSAERPKGSFSTLEIQRTEQGDSAMYLCASSLARSGLNSPLHFGNGTRLTVT.

The chain recombines TRBV5-4 with TRBJ2-5; weak D call: TRBD2 (6 bases). The CDR3 is made up of 15 amino acids. V lost 4 bases and J 3 bases, leaving 16 bases between the germline ends. The V gene's germline CDR1 is SGHNT and CDR2 YYREEE (reference sequence). CDR3 nucleotide sequence: TGTGCCAGCAGCCCTCTACGCGGAGGGGAAGAGACCCAGTACTTC. Translated: CASSPLRGGEETQYF. Combining the CDR3 with reference TRBV5-4 and TRBJ2-5 gives the whole variable domain ETGVTQSPTHLIKTRGQQVTLRCSSQSGHNTVSWYQQALGQGPQFIFQYYREEENGRGNFPPRFSGLQFPNYSSELNVNALELDDSALYLCASSPLRGGEETQYFGPGTRLLVL.

Concerning this clonotype: A junction boundary mismatches the germline segment, possibly from a read error. The V and J genes are TRBV6-2 or TRBV6-3 and TRBJ1-3; 7 bases align to TRBD1. Germline V gives CDR1 MNHEY, CDR2 SVGEGT. The CDR3 covers 17 residues. The CDR3: CASTHVRTGRSGNTMYF. The DNA for the CDR3 is TGTGCCAGCACCCATGTACGGACAGGTCGGTCTGGAAACACCATGTATTTT.

The table lists this clonotype with a few counts. This chain uses TRBV7-6 with TRBJ2-5; D gene uncertain. The V and J ends lost 1 base and 1 base respectively, with 7 bases between them. CDR1 and CDR2 from the germline V gene are SGHVS and FNYEAQ. This CDR3 is 14 amino acids long. CDR3 nucleotide sequence: TGTGCCAGCAGCTTAGTGGCGACCCAAGAGACCCAGTACTTC. Amino acid sequence: CASSLVATQETQYF.

CDR3 bases: TGCGCCAGCAGCTTGGAGGGGGCTGATCGCTACACCTTC. This translates into CASSLEGADRYTF. The V gene is TRBV5-1, the J gene TRBJ1-2; 7 bases fit TRBD1. The CDR3 spans 13 residues. Germline V lookup: CDR1 SGHRS, CDR2 YFSETQ. Unmatched junction bases numbered 5, after V lost 0 bases and J lost 9 bases.

With respect to this clonotype: The junction departs from the called germline gene at one end, perhaps through a read error. The CDR3 protein is CASSIRGVYERYF. The CDR3 bases are TGTGCCAGTAGTATTAGGGGTGTATACGAGCGGTACTTC. The V call is TRBV19, the J call TRBJ2-7, with a possible D match to TRBD1 (5 bases). This CDR3 spans 13 amino acids. Germline lookup yields CDR1 LNHDA and CDR2 SQIVND (reference sequence).

This clonotype was recorded at least ten times. V and J are TRBV5-4 and TRBJ1-1; weak D call: TRBD1 (5 bases). V was cut by 4 bases and J by 10 bases, with 20 bases left in between. CDR1 is SGHNT and CDR2 is YYREEE in the germline V gene (reference sequence). The CDR3 length is 14 residues. CDR3 DNA: TGTGCCAGCAGCCCCATGGGGGTCCCTGAGGGAGCTTTCTTT. Residues: CASSPMGVPEGAFF.

The chain joins TRBV18 to TRBJ2-2, with 9 bases lining up with TRBD2. Germline assignment: CDR1 KGHSH and CDR2 LQKENI. V lost 6 bases, J lost 0 bases, and 5 bases stayed unmatched. There are 16 residues in the CDR3. CDR3 residues: CASSPTSGSNTGELFF. The CDR3 nucleotides read TGTGCCAGCTCCCCTACTAGCGGGTCGAACACCGGGGAGCTGTTTTTT.

To note about this clonotype: One junction end disagrees with the germline gene, perhaps due to a read error. This sequence joins TRBV7-2 and TRBJ1-5; D is undetermined. Germline V gene sequence: CDR1 SGHTA, CDR2 FQGNSA. The CDR3 length is 15 residues. The CDR3 coding sequence is TGTGCCGGCAGCTTAGCTTCTGTGGTCAATCAGCCCCAGCATTTT. Its protein product is CAGSLASVVNQPQHF.

This chain links TRBV7-9 with TRBJ2-2; D perhaps matches TRBD2 (5 bases). The CDR3 consists of 16 residues. Germline assignment: CDR1 SEHNR and CDR2 FQNEAQ (reference sequence). V was trimmed by 5 bases and J by 4 bases, leaving 17 bases between them. The CDR3 is CASSPRVARGTGELFF. In DNA form, the CDR3 reads TGTGCCAGCAGCCCAAGAGTTGCACGGGGCACCGGGGAGCTGTTTTTT.

CDR3 sequence reads: CASSSGTGAYEQYF. The CDR3 DNA is TGTGCCAGCAGTTCCGGGACAGGGGCCTACGAGCAGTACTTC. The chain combines TRBV28 with TRBJ2-7; 10 bases are shared with TRBD1. The CDR3 has 14 residues. Germline-derived CDR1 and CDR2 are MDHEN and SYDVKM. Trimming removed 4 bases from V and 2 bases from J; junction bases left unmatched: 2.

This clonotype has ten or more counts. The chain recombines TRBV5-1 with TRBJ1-4, with no clear D. Germline V CDR1 and CDR2: SGHRS, YFSETQ. This CDR3 comprises 14 residues. V was cut by 1 base and J by 2 bases, with 6 bases left in between. The CDR3 region has the DNA TGCGCCAGCAGCTTGACAATTACTAATGAAAAACTGTTTTTT. It specifies CASSLTITNEKLFF.

This clonotype was found many times. This chain joins TRBV29-1 and TRBJ1-2, with a tentative D call TRBD1 (5 bases). The germline V gene has CDR1 SQVTM and CDR2 ANQGSEA. Between the trimmed V and J ends, which lost 4 bases and 4 bases, there was a span of 19 bases. There are 15 residues in the CDR3. CDR3 region: CSVAAGRAVGYGYTF. DNA of the CDR3: TGCAGCGTTGCGGCAGGGAGGGCTGTGGGCTATGGCTACACCTTC.

This clonotype was detected many times. V is TRBV29-1 and J is TRBJ2-7; D remains unclear. The germline CDR1 and CDR2 sequences are SQVTM and ANQGSEA. V dropped 4 bases and J dropped 0 bases, with 10 bases sitting between them. CDR3 size: 13 residues. The CDR3 loop is CSVVIADSYEQYF. In nucleotides, the CDR3 is TGCAGCGTTGTAATAGCAGACTCCTACGAGCAGTACTTC.

This clonotype was picked up many times. This chain uses TRBV12-3 or TRBV12-4 with TRBJ1-4; D is uncertain. Trimming removed 5 bases at V and 10 bases at J, with 11 bases between. The CDR3 has 12 amino acids. CDR3 sequence: CASSTGGVKLFF. CDR3 nucleotides: TGTGCCAGCAGTACGGGAGGTGTAAAACTGTTTTTT.

This clonotype was detected only a few times. The genes are TRBV5-6 and TRBJ2-5; D unresolved. There are 14 residues in the CDR3. CDR1 and CDR2 from the germline V gene are SGHDT and YYEEEE. Between the trimmed V and J ends, which lost 3 bases and 4 bases, there was a span of 13 bases. This chain's CDR3 is CASSYYGNPETQYF. CDR3 sequence (DNA): TGTGCCAGCAGCTATTATGGTAACCCAGAGACCCAGTACTTC.

The count of this clonotype is one. One end of the junction does not line up with germline, which may come from a read error. The gene calls are TRBV3-1 and TRBJ1-2, with 7 bases matching TRBD1. The CDR3 runs 12 residues. The germline gives CDR1 LGHDT, CDR2 YNNKEL (reference sequence). The CDR3 nucleotides are TGTGCCAACAGCAGAGACAGGGCTGGCTACACCTTC. Its translation is CANSRDRAGYTF.

Notes on this clonotype: Given a far larger clone just one base away, this is likely a sequencing read error. The chain uses TRBV11-2 and TRBJ1-5; D might be TRBD1 (5 bases). Germline CDR1 and CDR2: SGHAT and FQNNGV. Trimming took off 6 bases at V and 9 bases at J, with 18 bases between the two ends. The CDR3 has 14 residues. In nucleotides, the CDR3 is TGTGCCAGCAGTGATATGGGGGATTATCGGCCCCAGCATTTT. It yields the protein CASSDMGDYRPQHF.

A remark on this clonotype: With only one base between it and a far larger clone, this is likely a read error. The chain's CDR3 is CASSLSPGEMDTEAFF. The DNA for the CDR3 is TGTGCCAGCAGCTTATCGCCGGGGGAAATGGACACTGAAGCTTTCTTT. V gene TRBV7-9 combines with J gene TRBJ1-1, with D possibly TRBD1 on 5 matching bases. The CDR3 length is 16 residues. Per germline, CDR1 SEHNR and CDR2 FQNEAQ (reference sequence). V lost 2 bases, J lost 3 bases, and 16 bases lay in between.

A note on this clonotype: A single base is all that separates this from a far larger clone, so a read error is likely. CDR3: CASRTGQGDEQYF. Written as DNA, the CDR3 is TGCGCCAGCAGGACGGGACAGGGGGACGAGCAGTACTTC. The chain links TRBV7-9 to TRBJ2-7; 11 bases are shared with TRBD1. The CDR3 loop spans 13 amino acids. Germline assignment: CDR1 SEHNR and CDR2 FQNEAQ (reference sequence).

The sample holds a few counts of this clonotype. This chain joins TRBV20-1 and TRBJ2-3, with D possibly being TRBD1 or TRBD2 (5 bases each). This CDR3 has 20 amino acids. Germline V gene lookup returns CDR1 DFQATT and CDR2 SNEGSKA (reference sequence). With 5 bases removed from V and 0 bases from J, the gap between germline ends came to 30 bases. CDR3 in DNA: TGCAGTGCTGAGGGTGTAGATGGGGGATGGAACGGAGCTAGCACAGATACGCAGTATTTT. Its translation is CSAEGVDGGWNGASTDTQYF.

This clonotype was seen repeatedly, ten times or more. The genes are TRBV28 and TRBJ2-7, with a weak D call TRBD1 (6 bases). Trimming stripped 5 bases from V and 3 bases from J, with 26 bases between. Germline V gene lookup returns CDR1 MDHEN and CDR2 SYDVKM. The CDR3 extends over 18 amino acids. CDR3 in DNA: TGTGCCAGCAGTACACCTTGGACAGCCAACCTTCAGAGCTACGAGCAGTACTTC. As protein: CASSTPWTANLQSYEQYF.

At least ten counts were recorded for this clonotype. This rearrangement joins TRBV10-3 to TRBJ1-6, with D tentatively TRBD1 (6 bases). This CDR3 comprises 12 residues. The germline V and J ends were trimmed by 11 bases and 7 bases, with 12 bases remaining between them. Per the germline V gene, CDR1 is ENHRY and CDR2 is SYGVKD. In DNA form, the CDR3 reads TGTGCCTCCGGACAGATCAATTCACCCCTCCACTTT. Translating it yields CASGQINSPLHF.

This clonotype was detected many times. The chain uses TRBV28 and TRBJ2-3, with TRBD2 as a possible D gene (5 bases). Per germline, CDR1 MDHEN and CDR2 SYDVKM. Trimming removed 5 bases at V and 4 bases at J, with 13 bases between. This CDR3 region has 14 residues. Here the CDR3 reads CASSPSQLADTQYF. The CDR3 DNA follows: TGTGCCAGCAGTCCCTCCCAACTAGCAGATACGCAGTATTTT.

Many counts were recorded for this clonotype. The rearrangement joins TRBV5-1 to TRBJ2-1; either TRBD1 or TRBD2 may fit D (6 bases each). V gave up 3 bases and J gave up 0 bases, with 10 bases separating them. The CDR3 runs to 15 residues. Germline CDR1 and CDR2: SGHRS and YFSETQ. CDR3 protein: CASSSRGDSYNEQFF. The CDR3 DNA reads as TGCGCCAGCAGCTCTAGGGGGGACTCCTACAATGAGCAGTTCTTC.

This clonotype is medium-sized within its sample. The chain employs TRBV20-1 and TRBJ2-3; maybe TRBD2 (5 bases). The germline CDR1 and CDR2 sequences are DFQATT and SNEGSKA (reference sequence). CDR3 size: 12 residues. V lost 2 bases to trimming and J lost 8 bases, with 11 bases between them. The CDR3 DNA reads as TGCAGTGCTAGACCTTCCGAGGGTACGCAGTATTTT. Protein: CSARPSEGTQYF.